These T cell receptor beta chains were read from a single sample in a study of cytomegalovirus exposure and HLA in healthy donors. The protocol was immunoSEQ multiplex PCR, while the TCRdb copy is restricted to in-frame clones and leaves out a portion. The data show some 200,000 clones, with around 83% seen just once and 1.5% to 2% held by the top ten. Specimen: PBMCs. These receptor sequences come from a woman aged 18-30 years in good health and CMV-seronegative. Each CDR3 is given with its conserved first and last residue. The D gene is left open where the match is weak. For some rows the clone size is stated as once, few or many, or as a class when expanded; others skip it.

CDR3,DNA,J,D,V,size
CASSLAGAAKNIQYF,TGTGCCAGCTCACTAGCGGGAGCTGCCAAAAACATTCAGTACTTC,TRBJ2-4,TRBD2,TRBV18,NA
CASSPGSGNTEAFF,TGCGCCAGCAGCCCTGGGTCAGGGAACACTGAAGCTTTCTTT,TRBJ1-1,NA,TRBV5-1,NA
CASSTTGYNEAFF,TGTGCCAGCAGCACTACAGGGTATAATGAAGCTTTCTTT,TRBJ1-1,NA,TRBV7-9,NA
CASWGLMNTEAFF,TGTGCCAGCTGGGGGCTAATGAACACTGAAGCTTTCTTT,TRBJ1-1,NA,TRBV21-1,NA
CASSRTGTANTEAFF,TGTGCCAGCAGCCGAACCGGGACAGCGAACACTGAAGCTTTCTTT,TRBJ1-1,TRBD1,TRBV6-6,NA
CASRERRGGEKLFF,TGTGCCAGCAGAGAACGTAGGGGTGGCGAAAAACTGTTTTTT,TRBJ1-4,NA,TRBV7-8,NA
CASRGTVGTGELFF,TGTGCCAGCAGAGGGACAGTCGGCACCGGGGAGCTGTTTTTT,TRBJ2-2,TRBD1,TRBV6-5,NA
CASRAAQLGHYGYTF,TGTGCCAGCAGAGCGGCTCAACTAGGGCACTATGGCTACACCTTC,TRBJ1-2,NA,TRBV5-6,NA
CASSPRWGGGNTIYF,TGTGCCAGCAGCCCGCGGTGGGGGGGCGGAAACACCATATATTTT,TRBJ1-3,NA,TRBV9,NA
CASSLDRGGTEAFF,TGTGCCAGCAGTCTAGACAGGGGCGGCACTGAAGCTTTCTTT,TRBJ1-1,TRBD1,TRBV28,NA
CSVRRDGFYTF,TGCAGCGTCAGACGAGACGGGTTCTACACCTTC,TRBJ1-2,NA,TRBV29-1,NA
CASIDAMNTEAFF,TGTGCCAGCATTGATGCGATGAACACTGAAGCTTTCTTT,TRBJ1-1,NA,TRBV27,NA
CASSSVATGGPDTQYF,TGTGCCAGCAGCTCGGTGGCGACAGGGGGCCCAGATACGCAGTATTTT,TRBJ2-3,TRBD1,TRBV11-2,NA
CASSLGRSEQNTEAFF,TGTGCCAGCAGCTTGGGGAGGTCAGAACAGAACACTGAAGCTTTCTTT,TRBJ1-1,NA,TRBV7-9,NA
CASSPGQGGTEAFF,TGTGCCAGCAGTCCGGGACAGGGTGGCACTGAAGCTTTCTTT,TRBJ1-1,TRBD1,TRBV2,NA
CASSPTSTTDTQYF,TGCGCCAGCAGCCCGACTAGCACCACAGATACGCAGTATTTT,TRBJ2-3,TRBD2,TRBV5-1,NA
CASSPTSGSRNEQFF,TGCGCCAGCAGCCCGACTAGCGGGAGCCGCAATGAGCAGTTCTTC,TRBJ2-1,TRBD2,TRBV5-1,few
CASSESGHETQYF,TGTGCCAGCAGCGAAAGCGGGCACGAGACCCAGTACTTC,TRBJ2-5,NA,TRBV9,NA
CSARGNNEQFF,TGCAGTGCTAGAGGTAACAATGAGCAGTTCTTC,TRBJ2-1,NA,TRBV20-1,NA
CASSSRTSGDEQFF,TGTGCCAGCAGCTCACGGACTAGCGGCGATGAGCAGTTCTTC,TRBJ2-1,TRBD2,TRBV7-9,NA
CASSAGGRNQPQHF,TGTGCCAGCAGCGCAGGGGGCCGCAATCAGCCCCAGCATTTT,TRBJ1-5,TRBD1,TRBV27,once
CASSLEQTEETQYF,TGTGCTAGCAGCTTAGAGCAGACAGAAGAGACCCAGTACTTC,TRBJ2-5,NA,TRBV7-7,NA
CASSERGGIEAFF,TGTGCCAGCAGTGAAAGGGGGGGGATTGAAGCTTTCTTT,TRBJ1-1,NA,TRBV6-1,NA
CASSRLRVVTPEAFF,TGTGCCAGCAGCCGCCTTCGGGTGGTTACACCTGAAGCTTTCTTT,TRBJ1-1,NA,TRBV7-2,NA
CASTGTDTQYF,TGTGCCAGCACCGGGACAGATACGCAGTATTTT,TRBJ2-3,NA,TRBV28,NA
CASSPEGYGQPQHF,TGTGCCAGCTCACCGGAGGGGTATGGACAGCCCCAGCATTTT,TRBJ1-5,NA,TRBV18,NA
CASSADDRGRDTQYF,TGTGCCAGCAGCGCCGACGACAGGGGGAGAGATACGCAGTATTTT,TRBJ2-3,TRBD1,TRBV5-6,NA
CASSLDRAEQYF,TGTGCCAGCAGCTTAGACAGGGCCGAGCAGTACTTC,TRBJ2-7,NA,TRBV13,NA
CASSYWGNNYGYTF,TGTGCCAGCAGTTACTGGGGCAACAACTATGGCTACACCTTC,TRBJ1-2,NA,TRBV6-5,NA
CASSLAGSGRWVEQFF,TGTGCCAGCAGCTTAGCAGGTAGCGGGAGGTGGGTTGAGCAGTTCTTC,TRBJ2-1,TRBD2,TRBV7-2,NA
CASSQPGGGSGNTIYF,TGTGCCAGCAGCCAACCGGGCGGGGGATCCGGAAACACCATATATTTT,TRBJ1-3,NA,TRBV7-8,NA
CASSPPNDSPRNQPQHF,TGTGCCAGCAGCCCGCCGAACGACAGTCCACGCAATCAGCCCCAGCATTTT,TRBJ1-5,NA,TRBV2,NA
CASSPYDRGHDEQYF,TGTGCCAGCAGTCCCTACGACAGGGGGCATGACGAGCAGTACTTC,TRBJ2-7,TRBD1,TRBV27,NA